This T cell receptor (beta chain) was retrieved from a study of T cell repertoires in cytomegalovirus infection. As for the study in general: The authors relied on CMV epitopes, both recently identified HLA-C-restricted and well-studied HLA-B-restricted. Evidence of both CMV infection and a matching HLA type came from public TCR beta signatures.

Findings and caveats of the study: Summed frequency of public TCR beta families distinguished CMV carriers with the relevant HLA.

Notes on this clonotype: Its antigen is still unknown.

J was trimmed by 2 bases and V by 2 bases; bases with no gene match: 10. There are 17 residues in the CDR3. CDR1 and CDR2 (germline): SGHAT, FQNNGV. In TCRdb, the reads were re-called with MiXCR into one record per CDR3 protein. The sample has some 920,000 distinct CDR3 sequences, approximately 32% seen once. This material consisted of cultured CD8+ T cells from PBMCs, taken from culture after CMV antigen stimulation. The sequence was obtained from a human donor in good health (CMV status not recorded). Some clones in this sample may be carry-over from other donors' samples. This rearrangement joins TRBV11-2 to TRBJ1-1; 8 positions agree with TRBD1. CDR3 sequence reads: CASSLWKDSGGNTEAFF. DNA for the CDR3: TGTGCCAGCAGCTTATGGAAGGACTCAGGGGGCAACACTGAAGCTTTCTTT.